The 25 T cell receptor beta chains reported below all come from one sample, sequenced in a study of blood T cell repertoires in COVID-19. The table came from immunoSEQ multiplex PCR; TCRdb's copy has only in-frame clones and leaves some out. This sample yields around 400,000 clones, of which approximately 88% are seen a single time; 0.95% to 1.5% belongs to the top ten. The sequencing input was peripheral blood. The receptor source for this set is a man aged 35-49 years with acute or convalescent COVID-19.

The chain is built from TRBV4-3 and TRBJ2-3, with unresolved D. Per the germline V gene, CDR1 is LGHNA and CDR2 is YSLEER. V was trimmed by 1 base and J by 3 bases, leaving 17 bases between them. The CDR3 totals 17 residues. In DNA form, the CDR3 reads TGCGCCAGCAGCCAAGGAGCAATTTCTTCGTGGACAGATACGCAGTATTTT. This codes for CASSQGAISSWTDTQYF.

The chain uses TRBV4-1 and TRBJ1-5; D might be TRBD1 (6 bases). The CDR3 length is 18 residues. V was cut by 1 base and J by 0 bases, with 16 bases left in between. The germline gives CDR1 MGHRA, CDR2 YSYEKL. In nucleotides, the CDR3 is TGCGCCAGCAGCCAAGCAGGGGACCTGACAGTTAGCAATCAGCCCCAGCATTTT. Translation: CASSQAGDLTVSNQPQHF.

The chain couples TRBV6-6 to TRBJ1-5; 7 positions match TRBD1. The V and J ends lost 5 bases and 0 bases, in that order; junction bases with no gene match: 4. CDR1 is MNHNY and CDR2 is SVGAGI in the germline V gene (reference sequence). The CDR3 is 15 residues long. The CDR3 nucleotides are TGTGCCAGCAGTCAGGGGGTCTATAGCAATCAGCCCCAGCATTTT. Residues: CASSQGVYSNQPQHF.

The gene calls are TRBV2 and TRBJ2-1; 12 positions match TRBD2. Trimming at V came to 8 bases and at J to 14 bases, leaving 13 bases not matched to a gene. Per the germline V gene, CDR1 is SNHLY and CDR2 is FYNNEI. The length of the CDR3 is 14 residues. DNA of the CDR3: TGTGCCAGCGCGCCTGAATCTAGCGGGGGGGCGAAGTTCTTC. This encodes CASAPESSGGAKFF.

The chain is built from TRBV3-1 (or the pseudogene TRBV3-2) and TRBJ1-3, with no clear D. Germline loops: CDR1 LGHDT, CDR2 YNNKEL (reference sequence). This CDR3 spans 15 amino acids. Trimming shortened V by 1 base and J by 3 bases, and 10 bases separated the two germline ends. CDR3 in amino acids: CASSQGVHVGNTIYF. In nucleotides, the CDR3 is TGTGCCAGCAGCCAAGGTGTACACGTTGGAAACACCATATATTTT.

In the case of this clone: A read error may produce the germline difference seen at one junction end. The chain employs TRBV29-1 and TRBJ1-5, with D possibly being TRBD1 (6 bases). The CDR3 is 14 residues long. Looked up from germline, CDR1 is SQVTM and CDR2 is ANQGSEA. The CDR3 nucleotides read TGCAGCGCTGAAGTGGGGGCGGTAGGTTCACCCCAGCATTTT. Its protein product is CSAEVGAVGSPQHF.

In this sample, this clone turned up once. The chain is built from TRBV2 and TRBJ2-1; 10 bases line up with TRBD2. CDR1 is SNHLY, CDR2 FYNNEI, per germline. V shed 7 bases, J shed 8 bases, and the junction held 8 bases outside the gene matches. The CDR3 consists of 14 residues. CDR3 amino acids: CASKELAGSDEQFF. Written as DNA, the CDR3 is TGTGCCAGCAAGGAACTAGCGGGATCCGATGAGCAGTTCTTC.

The gene calls are TRBV12-3 or TRBV12-4 and TRBJ2-1; 9 bases agree with TRBD1. CDR3 length equals 13 residues. V shed 10 bases, J shed 8 bases, and the junction held 9 bases outside the gene matches. CDR3 DNA: TGTGCCATCCCCGAGACAGGGGGATATGAGCAGTTCTTC. Translating gives CAIPETGGYEQFF.

This rearrangement joins TRBV18 to TRBJ2-2, with a possible D match to TRBD1 (5 bases). The CDR3 runs to 17 residues. The ends were cut back, 1 base at V and 4 bases at J, with 16 bases in the middle. CDR1 is KGHSH, CDR2 LQKENI, per germline. The CDR3 here is CASSPLLALRGTGELFF. DNA for the CDR3: TGTGCCAGCTCACCACTATTGGCCTTAAGGGGCACCGGGGAGCTGTTTTTT. Combining the CDR3 with reference TRBV18 and TRBJ2-2 gives the whole variable domain NAGVMQNPRHLVRRRGQEARLRCSPMKGHSHVYWYRQLPEEGLKFMVYLQKENIIDESGMPKERFSAEFPKEGPSILRIQQVVRGDSAAYFCASSPLLALRGTGELFFGEGSRLTVL.

The rearrangement links TRBV4-1 to TRBJ2-1; D perhaps matches TRBD1 (5 bases). The germline CDR1 and CDR2 sequences are MGHRA and YSYEKL. Between the trimmed V and J ends, which lost 4 bases and 9 bases, there was a span of 10 bases. The CDR3 loop spans 12 amino acids. Here the CDR3 reads CASSPTGSEQFF. In DNA, the CDR3 is TGCGCCAGCAGCCCCACAGGAAGTGAGCAGTTCTTC.

CDR3 loop: CASSDPGFSNYGYTF. The CDR3, as DNA: TGTGCCAGCAGTGACCCGGGGTTTTCCAACTATGGCTACACCTTC. The chain joins TRBV25-1 to TRBJ1-2; D ambiguous. CDR1 MGHDK and CDR2 SYGVNS come from the germline V gene. This CDR3 region has 15 residues. Between the trimmed V and J ends, which lost 3 bases and 2 bases, there was a span of 13 bases.

About this clone: The same CDR3 also results from other DNA sequences found in this sample. The rearrangement links TRBV11-2 to TRBJ2-7; D call uncertain. From germline, CDR1 is SGHAT and CDR2 FQNNGV. V lost 4 bases and J lost 4, with 5 bases in between. This CDR3 comprises 11 residues. In DNA, the CDR3 is TGTGCCAGCAGCTCCACTTACGAGCAGTACTTC. It translates to CASSSTYEQYF.

The chain is built from TRBV7-2 and TRBJ2-7; tentative D call: TRBD2 (5 bases). The CDR3 is 17 amino acids. The V gene lost 2 bases and the J gene lost 7 bases, with 24 bases spanning the gap. In germline, CDR1 is SGHTA, CDR2 FQGNSA. CDR3 in amino acids: CASSLYLDPRGMGEQYF. CDR3 DNA: TGTGCCAGCAGCTTATATCTGGACCCTCGAGGGATGGGTGAGCAGTACTTC. Full variable domain (missing parts from reference TRBV7-2 and TRBJ2-7): GAGVSQSPSNKVTEKGKDVELRCDPISGHTALYWYRQSLGQGLEFLIYFQGNSAPDKSGLPSDRFSAERTGGSVSTLTIQRTQQEDSAVYLCASSLYLDPRGMGEQYFGPGTRLTVT.

Remarks on this clone: Other nucleotide sequences in the sample specify the same CDR3. The chain is built from TRBV19 and TRBJ2-1; D gene unclear. The CDR3 length is 14 residues. Trimming stripped 2 bases from V and 4 bases from J, with 9 bases between. The germline gives CDR1 LNHDA, CDR2 SQIVND (reference sequence). CDR3 DNA: TGTGCCAGTAGTATAAGATCTCGGTACAATGAGCAGTTCTTC. The encoded protein is CASSIRSRYNEQFF.

V usage is TRBV7-3 and J usage is TRBJ1-6; D not resolved. Germline lookup yields CDR1 SGHTA and CDR2 FQGTGA. There are 14 residues in the CDR3. V was clipped by 2 bases and J by 5 bases, with 7 bases between them. CDR3 residues: CASSLLQHNSPLHF. The CDR3 bases are TGTGCCAGCAGCTTATTACAGCATAATTCACCCCTCCACTTT.

Remarks on this clone: In the same sample, other DNA sequences code for this CDR3. The V gene is TRBV29-1, the J gene TRBJ1-1; the D gene is possibly TRBD1 (5 bases). The V gene's germline CDR1 is SQVTM and CDR2 ANQGSEA. Trimming cost V 5 bases and J 2 bases, with 12 bases left between them. CDR3 length equals 13 residues. The CDR3 loop is CSVSTGGNTEAFF. CDR3 nucleotide sequence: TGCAGCGTTTCAACCGGGGGAAACACTGAAGCTTTCTTT.

V usage is TRBV14 and J usage is TRBJ2-2; TRBD1 is a possible D gene (6 bases). This CDR3 has 16 residues. Germline CDR1 SGHDN, CDR2 FVKESK. Trimming removed 3 bases at V and 4 bases at J, with 15 bases between. CDR3 region: CASSHTGRAGTGELFF. The DNA of the CDR3 is TGTGCCAGCAGCCACACAGGGAGAGCTGGCACCGGGGAGCTGTTTTTT.

This clone was seen only once. The chain joins TRBV3-1 (or the pseudogene TRBV3-2) to TRBJ1-1; D perhaps matches TRBD1 (6 bases). The CDR3 has 13 residues. CDR1 and CDR2 from the germline V gene are LGHDT and YNNKEL (reference sequence). The V end lost 4 bases, the J end lost 8 bases, and 14 bases lay between the germline ends. The CDR3 coding sequence is TGTGCCAGCAGCCCAAAAACAGGGTCAGAAGCTTTCTTT. The encoded protein is CASSPKTGSEAFF.

This clone was seen a few times. The chain employs TRBV6-5 and TRBJ1-5; a weak D match, TRBD1 (5 bases). CDR3 length: 15 amino acids. The V and J ends lost 0 bases and 3 bases respectively, with 9 bases between them. CDR1 and CDR2 (germline): MNHEY, SVGAGI. CDR3 protein: CASSYSGGVNQPQHF. DNA of the CDR3: TGTGCCAGCAGTTACTCGGGGGGAGTCAATCAGCCCCAGCATTTT.

This clone was seen only once. This chain links TRBV6-5 with TRBJ2-1, with TRBD1 matching over 9 bases. The CDR3 is made up of 14 amino acids. V shed 7 bases and J 10 bases; nucleotides not matched to a gene: 11. Germline assignment: CDR1 MNHEY and CDR2 SVGAGI. In DNA, the CDR3 is TGTGCCAGCACTCCGGGACAGGGAACGTACGAGCAGTTCTTC. Its translation: CASTPGQGTYEQFF.

The V and J genes are TRBV7-6 and TRBJ2-1, with 7 bases identical to TRBD2. Trimming took 0 bases from V and 6 from J; bases not matched to a gene: 2. From germline, CDR1 is SGHVS and CDR2 FNYEAQ. The CDR3 is 14 residues long. CDR3 residues: CASSLAGGSNEQFF. In DNA form, the CDR3 reads TGTGCCAGCAGCTTAGCGGGAGGGTCCAATGAGCAGTTCTTC.

This clone has just a few counts. The gene calls are TRBV19 and TRBJ2-7; 10 nucleotides match TRBD1. J gave up 5 bases and V 6 bases, and 13 bases lay outside the gene matches. Per the germline V gene, CDR1 is LNHDA and CDR2 is SQIVND (reference sequence). CDR3 size: 16 residues. The CDR3 here is CASSAIWGTGVHEQYF. The CDR3 coding sequence is TGTGCCAGTAGCGCAATATGGGGGACAGGGGTCCACGAGCAGTACTTC.

This chain connects TRBV10-3 to TRBJ2-5; D perhaps matches TRBD1 (6 bases). The CDR3 is 19 amino acids. The germline V gene has CDR1 ENHRY and CDR2 SYGVKD. Between the trimmed V and J ends, which lost 0 bases and 2 bases, there was a span of 22 bases. The CDR3: CAISESTATGRRGQETQYF. The CDR3 bases are TGTGCCATCAGTGAGTCGACGGCCACAGGGCGAAGGGGGCAAGAGACCCAGTACTTC.

The V gene is TRBV12-3 or TRBV12-4, the J gene TRBJ1-3; no reliable D call. The CDR3 totals 13 residues. The V and J ends lost 3 bases and 4 bases respectively, with 7 bases between them. CDR3 in amino acids: CASSFRLGNTIYF. The CDR3 DNA reads TGTGCCAGCAGTTTTCGTTTGGGAAACACCATATATTTT.

Only a few counts were recorded for this clone. The rearrangement links TRBV21-1 to TRBJ1-3; the table's D call TRBD1 went unverified against the DNA. TRBV21-1 is designated a pseudogene. This CDR3 has 18 amino acids. The DNA for the CDR3 is TGTGCCAGCAGCCGAAAACAGGACAGGGAACACTCTGGAAACACCATATATTTT. Encoded protein: CASSRKQDREHSGNTIYF.